The next 29 T cell receptor beta chains were all read from a single sample in a study of T-cell memory formation after mild COVID-19. TCRdb fed the 5' RACE reads into MiXCR, producing one record per CDR3 protein. The table shows 540,000 or so distinct CDR3 sequences, with around 20% occurring only once. The sample comprised PBMCs or a T cell subset sorted from them (not recorded which). The receptors originated from an adult woman who had mild COVID-19 (a few samples of this study predate the infection). Cell type and time point are not known.

CDR3 in DNA: TGTGCCAGCCTAAAGGGACAGGGAGGTGCGAACACCGGGGAGCTGTTTTTT. It yields the protein CASLKGQGGANTGELFF. This chain connects TRBV9 to TRBJ2-2, with 9 bases fitting TRBD1. The CDR3 has 17 amino acids. J was trimmed by 0 bases and V by 7 bases; bases with no gene match: 10. Germline CDR1 SGDLS, CDR2 YYNGEE.

This chain links TRBV12-3 or TRBV12-4 with TRBJ1-1; D unclear. V was shortened by 0 bases and J by 4 bases, with 12 bases between the two germline ends. This CDR3 spans 15 amino acids. CDR3 protein: CASSLALGRTTEAFF. In DNA form, the CDR3 reads TGTGCCAGCAGTTTAGCGCTCGGGAGAACCACTGAAGCTTTCTTT.

The chain links TRBV7-3 to TRBJ1-2; the D gene is possibly TRBD1 (5 bases). This CDR3 has 13 amino acids. Trimming left V 4 bases short and J 8 bases short, with 14 bases between. Germline loops: CDR1 SGHTA, CDR2 FQGTGA. The chain's CDR3 is CASSSRDGRGYTF. The CDR3 region has the DNA TGTGCCAGCAGCTCAAGGGACGGACGAGGCTACACCTTC.

This clonotype was observed a handful of times. This chain uses TRBV18 with TRBJ2-1; 12 nucleotides agree with TRBD2. V was clipped by 2 bases and J by 6 bases; unmatched bases: 5. The CDR3 runs 16 residues. The germline V gene encodes CDR1 KGHSH and CDR2 LQKENI. CDR3 loop: CASSPGRLAGVNEQFF. CDR3 bases: TGTGCCAGCTCACCAGGGAGACTAGCGGGGGTCAATGAGCAGTTCTTC.

V usage is TRBV5-1 and J usage is TRBJ2-5; D uncertain. Germline V gene lookup returns CDR1 SGHRS and CDR2 YFSETQ. Trimming stripped 4 bases from V and 0 bases from J, with 4 bases between. The CDR3 spans 12 residues. The DNA of the CDR3 is TGCGCCAGCAGCGAGAACCAAGAGACCCAGTACTTC. It specifies CASSENQETQYF. The complete variable domain, with remaining parts taken from reference TRBV5-1 and TRBJ2-5, reads KAGVTQTPRYLIKTRGQQVTLSCSPISGHRSVSWYQQTPGQGLQFLFEYFSETQRNKGNFPGRFSGRQFSNSRSEMNVSTLELGDSALYLCASSENQETQYFGPGTRLLVL.

The chain couples TRBV20-1 to TRBJ2-3, with TRBD2 as a possible D gene (6 bases). V lost 2 bases and J 1 base, leaving 13 bases between the germline ends. Germline loops: CDR1 DFQATT, CDR2 SNEGSKA (reference sequence). The CDR3 consists of 15 residues. DNA for the CDR3: TGCAGTGCTAGACCCATTTTAGCGGGCACAGATACGCAGTATTTT. This gives the protein CSARPILAGTDTQYF.

This chain uses TRBV12-3 or TRBV12-4 with TRBJ2-1; 12 bases line up with TRBD2. This CDR3 contains 13 residues. J was trimmed by 11 bases and V by 6 bases; bases with no gene match: 5. The CDR3: CASRPTSGRKQFF. The CDR3 coding sequence is TGTGCCAGCAGACCAACTAGCGGGAGGAAGCAGTTCTTC.

The chain uses TRBV4-1 and TRBJ2-7; 13 positions match TRBD2. Trimming at V came to 3 bases and at J to 4 bases, leaving 6 bases not matched to a gene. The CDR3 length is 16 residues. Germline V CDR1 and CDR2: MGHRA, YSYEKL. The CDR3 DNA reads as TGCGCCAGCAGCCAGCAGGGACTAGCGGGGATATACGAGCAGTACTTC. Translating it yields CASSQQGLAGIYEQYF.

Only a few counts were recorded for this clonotype. The rearrangement joins TRBV23-1 to TRBJ2-1; 8 bases are a match to TRBD1. TRBV23-1 is annotated as an ORF whose role is uncertain. The length of the CDR3 is 16 residues. The V and J ends lost 0 bases and 6 bases, in that order; junction bases with no gene match: 7. The CDR3 coding sequence is TGCGCCAGCAGTCAATCCCGGACAGGGATCGGCAATGAGCAGTTCTTC. Translating it yields CASSQSRTGIGNEQFF.

This clonotype has more than one count but fewer than ten. This chain joins TRBV7-2 and TRBJ1-6; D is perhaps TRBD1 (5 bases). The germline V and J ends were trimmed by 4 bases and 10 bases, with 17 bases remaining between them. The CDR3 is 15 residues long. The germline gives CDR1 SGHTA, CDR2 FQGNSA. The CDR3 DNA reads as TGTGCCAGCAGCTCGGGACGGCTCATGAGCTCACCCCTCCACTTT. It is translated as CASSSGRLMSSPLHF. The full variable domain, completed using reference TRBV7-2 and TRBJ1-6, is GAGVSQSPSNKVTEKGKDVELRCDPISGHTALYWYRQSLGQGLEFLIYFQGNSAPDKSGLPSDRFSAERTGGSVSTLTIQRTQQEDSAVYLCASSSGRLMSSPLHFGNGTRLTVT.

This clonotype was recorded a few times. V gene TRBV3-1 combines with J gene TRBJ2-2, with 7 bases that match TRBD2. The CDR3 length is 15 residues. Trimming at V came to 5 bases and at J to 3 bases, leaving 6 bases not matched to a gene. Germline V gives CDR1 LGHDT, CDR2 YNNKEL (reference sequence). This CDR3 reads CASSTSGVDTGELFF. The CDR3 region has the DNA TGTGCCAGCAGCACAAGCGGGGTCGACACCGGGGAGCTGTTTTTT.

The chain couples TRBV4-3 to TRBJ2-7, with TRBD1 matching 11 bases. Losses at the gene ends were 4 bases for V and 5 bases for J; bases not matched to a gene: 13. Germline lookup yields CDR1 LGHNA and CDR2 YSLEER. The CDR3 sequence is 17 residues long. The CDR3 sequence: CASSPKDPGTGGDEQYF. Written as DNA, the CDR3 is TGCGCCAGCAGCCCGAAGGATCCCGGGACAGGGGGGGACGAGCAGTACTTC.

This clonotype was seen a handful of times. V gene TRBV6-6 combines with J gene TRBJ2-3, with TRBD1 matching over 11 bases. V was clipped by 8 bases and J by 2 bases; unmatched bases: 6. Germline CDR1 MNHNY, CDR2 SVGAGI (reference sequence). This CDR3 spans 15 amino acids. The CDR3 coding sequence is TGTGCCAGCCGGGGGACAGGGGGAAACACAGATACGCAGTATTTT. This translates into CASRGTGGNTDTQYF.

This clonotype has ten or more counts. The J gene is TRBJ2-1, the V gene TRBV4-1, with no clear D. This CDR3 has 16 amino acids. Germline CDR1 reads MGHRA; CDR2 reads YSYEKL. V gave up 0 bases and J gave up 2 bases, with 11 bases separating them. The CDR3 reads CASSQEKGRTYNEQFF. The CDR3 nucleotides are TGCGCCAGCAGCCAAGAAAAGGGCAGAACCTACAATGAGCAGTTCTTC.

The CDR3 nucleotides are TGTGCCAGCAGTTACCTGGGTTTCCAGTTCTTC. Translating gives CASSYLGFQFF. This chain connects TRBV6-5 to TRBJ2-1, with unresolved D. V lost 2 bases to trimming and J lost 13 bases, with 9 bases between them. The CDR3 consists of 11 residues. Germline V gene sequence: CDR1 MNHEY, CDR2 SVGAGI.

This clonotype was counted between two and nine times. This chain's CDR3 is CASSQRADSYYEQYF. The CDR3 region has the DNA TGCGCCAGCAGTCAACGCGCGGACAGCTACTACGAGCAGTACTTC. The chain links TRBV23-1 to TRBJ2-7, with a tentative D call TRBD1 (6 bases). TRBV23-1 is marked as an open reading frame, function uncertain. Between the trimmed V and J ends, which lost 2 bases and 3 bases, there was a span of 14 bases. The CDR3 is 15 residues long.

This clonotype was counted between two and nine times. The V gene is TRBV11-2, the J gene TRBJ1-6, with 7 positions matching TRBD1. V was clipped by 5 bases and J by 7 bases; unmatched bases: 5. Germline V lookup: CDR1 SGHAT, CDR2 FQNNGV. The CDR3 contains 14 residues. As DNA, the CDR3 is TGTGCCAGCAGCCGGGACAGCGTGAATTCACCCCTCCACTTT. Translated: CASSRDSVNSPLHF.

This clonotype was picked up a small number of times. CDR3 sequence (DNA): TGTGCCAGCAGTTACACTTTCAATCAGCCCCAGCATTTT. This gives the protein CASSYTFNQPQHF. The chain is built from TRBV6-5 and TRBJ1-5; no definite D call. Germline V gives CDR1 MNHEY, CDR2 SVGAGI. CDR3 length: 13 residues. The ends were cut back, 2 bases at V and 3 bases at J, with 5 bases in the middle.

This chain uses TRBV29-1 with TRBJ2-1, with D perhaps given as TRBD1 or TRBD2 (7 bases each). Looked up from germline, CDR1 is SQVTM and CDR2 is ANQGSEA. The CDR3 loop spans 14 amino acids. V lost 6 bases and J 8 bases, leaving 20 bases between the germline ends. CDR3 protein: CSVVDGEGAYEQFF. The DNA of the CDR3 is TGCAGCGTCGTCGACGGGGAGGGGGCCTATGAGCAGTTCTTC.

The rearrangement links TRBV12-3 or TRBV12-4 to TRBJ2-1, with D unclear. The CDR3 spans 15 residues. The ends were cut back, 6 bases at V and 5 bases at J, with 17 bases in the middle. Written as DNA, the CDR3 is TGTGCCAGCAGGCTCGGTTGGACGCATGACAATGAGCAGTTCTTC. Translation: CASRLGWTHDNEQFF.

This chain uses TRBV10-1 with TRBJ2-7; 14 positions agree with TRBD2. The CDR3 is 15 amino acids. V lost 3 bases and J lost 4; bases outside the gene matches: 2. Germline lookup yields CDR1 WNHNN and CDR2 SYGVQD (reference sequence). CDR3 DNA: TGCGCCAGCAGTGACGGGACTAGCGGGAGTTACGAGCAGTACTTC. Its translation is CASSDGTSGSYEQYF.

The chain uses TRBV3-1 and TRBJ1-3; unclear D gene. Deletions cut 1 base from V and 2 bases from J, with 12 bases between. Germline CDR1 reads LGHDT; CDR2 reads YNNKEL (reference sequence). The CDR3 runs 16 residues. DNA for the CDR3: TGTGCCAGCAGCCAAGCGCTGGGCTCGGCTGGAAACACCATATATTTT. This translates into CASSQALGSAGNTIYF. Supplemented by reference TRBV3-1 and TRBJ1-3, the full variable domain reads DTAVSQTPKYLVTQMGNDKSIKCEQNLGHDTMYWYKQDSKKFLKIMFSYNNKELIINETVPNRFSPKSPDKAHLNLHINSLELGDSAVYFCASSQALGSAGNTIYFGEGSWLTVV.

The rearrangement joins TRBV28 to TRBJ2-3; TRBD2 might be the D (6 bases). The CDR3 is 16 amino acids. Germline V lookup: CDR1 MDHEN, CDR2 SYDVKM. Trimming shortened V by 6 bases and J by 3 bases, and 19 bases separated the two germline ends. The CDR3 protein is CASSRRGVAATDTQYF. CDR3 in DNA: TGTGCCAGCAGCCGTCGAGGGGTAGCGGCTACAGATACGCAGTATTTT.

This clonotype occurred a few times. The rearrangement uses TRBV6-6 and TRBJ2-7; D not resolved. Germline CDR1 and CDR2: MNHNY and SVGAGI (reference sequence). V shed 7 bases and J shed 3 bases, with 7 bases lying between them. This CDR3 has 11 amino acids. The CDR3 is CASTRNYEQYF. CDR3 coding DNA: TGTGCCAGCACCCGCAACTACGAGCAGTACTTC.

The chain carries TRBV5-1 and TRBJ2-3; D not certain. The germline V and J ends were trimmed by 0 bases and 6 bases, with 8 bases remaining between them. Per the germline V gene, CDR1 is SGHRS and CDR2 is YFSETQ. The CDR3 length is 13 residues. The chain's CDR3 is CASSLEVLDTQYF. CDR3 in DNA: TGCGCCAGCAGCTTGGAAGTTTTGGATACGCAGTATTTT.

The chain employs TRBV5-1 and TRBJ2-1; tentative D call: TRBD1 (5 bases). This CDR3 is built from 16 residues. Deletions cut 3 bases from V and 0 bases from J, with 13 bases between. CDR1 is SGHRS and CDR2 is YFSETQ in the germline V gene. CDR3 DNA sequence: TGCGCCAGCAGCTCGATTGGGGCCAGCTCCTACAATGAGCAGTTCTTC. Amino acids: CASSSIGASSYNEQFF.

In this sample, this clonotype turned up once. The chain recombines TRBV25-1 with TRBJ2-5; TRBD1 is a possible D gene (5 bases). CDR1 MGHDK and CDR2 SYGVNS come from the germline V gene. This CDR3 is 12 amino acids long. The V and J ends lost 8 bases and 6 bases respectively, with 13 bases between them. The CDR3 DNA sequence: TGTGCCAGCGGGGCAGGGTTACAGACCCAGTACTTC. Translation: CASGAGLQTQYF.

This clonotype was detected only a few times. The chain joins TRBV5-1 to TRBJ2-1; a weak D match, TRBD2 (5 bases). The V gene's germline CDR1 is SGHRS and CDR2 YFSETQ. V was pared by 4 bases and J by 0 bases, with 17 bases between. This CDR3 region has 17 residues. CDR3 amino acids: CASSDPEAGSSYNEQFF. CDR3 DNA sequence: TGCGCCAGCAGCGACCCTGAGGCGGGCAGCTCCTACAATGAGCAGTTCTTC.

This clonotype showed up just a few times. J is TRBJ2-7 and V is TRBV24-1; D may be TRBD2 (6 bases). V was clipped by 5 bases and J by 6 bases, with 13 bases between them. Germline CDR1 reads KGHDR; CDR2 reads SFDVKD. The CDR3 is 13 residues long. CDR3 residues: CATSAGVSVEQYF. CDR3 nucleotides: TGTGCCACCAGTGCGGGAGTTTCGGTCGAGCAGTACTTC.